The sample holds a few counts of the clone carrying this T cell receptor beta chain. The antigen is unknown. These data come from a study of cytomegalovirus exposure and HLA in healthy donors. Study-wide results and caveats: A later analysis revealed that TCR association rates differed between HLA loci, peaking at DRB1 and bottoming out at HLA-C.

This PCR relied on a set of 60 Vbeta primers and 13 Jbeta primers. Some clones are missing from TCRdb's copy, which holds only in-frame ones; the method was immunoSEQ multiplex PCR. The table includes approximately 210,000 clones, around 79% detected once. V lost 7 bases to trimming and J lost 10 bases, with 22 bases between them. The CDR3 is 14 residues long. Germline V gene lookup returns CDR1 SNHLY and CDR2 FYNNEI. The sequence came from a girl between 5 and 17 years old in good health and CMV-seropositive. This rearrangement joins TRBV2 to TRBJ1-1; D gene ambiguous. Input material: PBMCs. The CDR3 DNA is TGTGCCAGCATTAGAGCTGGGATTCGGGATGGAGCTTTCTTT. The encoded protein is CASIRAGIRDGAFF.